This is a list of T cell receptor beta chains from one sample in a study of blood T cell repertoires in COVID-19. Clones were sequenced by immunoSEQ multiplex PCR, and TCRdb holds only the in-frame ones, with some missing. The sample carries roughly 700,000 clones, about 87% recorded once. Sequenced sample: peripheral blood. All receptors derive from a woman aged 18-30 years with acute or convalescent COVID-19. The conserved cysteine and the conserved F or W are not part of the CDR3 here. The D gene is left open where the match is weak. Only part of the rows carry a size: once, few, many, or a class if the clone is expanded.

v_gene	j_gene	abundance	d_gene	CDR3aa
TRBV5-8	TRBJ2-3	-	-	ASSHTDTQY
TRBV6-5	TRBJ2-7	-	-	ASSQGHLEQY
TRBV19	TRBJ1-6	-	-	ASSPSGGSQSPLH
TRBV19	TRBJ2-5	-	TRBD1	ASRKGGGETQY
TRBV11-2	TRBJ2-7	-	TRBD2	ASSWTLLGGVYEQY
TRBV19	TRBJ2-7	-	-	ASSTNSGVKDYEQY
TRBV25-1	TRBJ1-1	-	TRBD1	ASSEGQGKNTEAF
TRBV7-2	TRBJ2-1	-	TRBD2	ASTPMGGGASYNEQF
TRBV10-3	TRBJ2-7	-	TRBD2	AIRPGLAGGRESYEQY
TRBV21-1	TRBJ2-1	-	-	ASSKAPSNNEQF
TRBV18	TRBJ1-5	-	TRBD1	ASSRTGEGGSNQPQH
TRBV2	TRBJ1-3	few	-	ASTTDSRSGNTIY
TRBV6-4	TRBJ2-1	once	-	ASSGTPTNEQF
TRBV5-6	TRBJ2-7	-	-	ASSLDPETYEQY
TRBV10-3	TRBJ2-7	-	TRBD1	AISESGGQGPYEQY
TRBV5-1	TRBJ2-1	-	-	ASSPEHLYNEQF
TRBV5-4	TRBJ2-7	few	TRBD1	ASSTTGTGSSYEQY
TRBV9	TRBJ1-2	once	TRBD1	ASSVPGGRGYT
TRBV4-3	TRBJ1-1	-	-	ASRGQGEAF
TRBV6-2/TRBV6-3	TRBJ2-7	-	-	ASSYRLLVGYEQY
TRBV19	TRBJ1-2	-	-	ASSDTSAVDGYT
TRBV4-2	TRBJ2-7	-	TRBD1	ASRSGQGYEQY
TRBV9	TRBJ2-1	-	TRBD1	ASSALAGQGYNEQF
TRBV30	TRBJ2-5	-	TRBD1	AWSRTGSQETQY
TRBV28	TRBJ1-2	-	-	ASSYGQSGA
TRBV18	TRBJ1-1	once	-	ASSPPSEVEAF
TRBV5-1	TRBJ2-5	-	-	ASSPEGYQETQY
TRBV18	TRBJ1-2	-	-	ASSPMEDSYGYT
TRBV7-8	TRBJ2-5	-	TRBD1	ASSFGWNRGRETQY
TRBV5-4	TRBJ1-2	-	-	ASSLGGRGYGYT
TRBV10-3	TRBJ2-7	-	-	AINPGGRFYEQY
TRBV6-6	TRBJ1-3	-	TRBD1	ASSYDRGDSGNTIY
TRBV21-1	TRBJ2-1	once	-	ASSKGVGGASNEQF
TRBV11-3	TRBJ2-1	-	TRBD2	ASSLDGGSYNEQF
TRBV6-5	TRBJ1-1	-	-	ASRSTQGLRTEAF
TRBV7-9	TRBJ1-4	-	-	ASSSYLHPGTEKLF
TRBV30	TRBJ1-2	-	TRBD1	AWRRTGGLFYGYT
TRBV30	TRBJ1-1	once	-	AWRQLNTEAF
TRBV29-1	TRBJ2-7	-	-	SVETDKAYEQY
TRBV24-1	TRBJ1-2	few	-	ATSESGEYGYT
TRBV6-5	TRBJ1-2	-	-	ASSTQHVSGYGYT
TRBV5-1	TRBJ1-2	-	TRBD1	ASSLTGEIYGYT
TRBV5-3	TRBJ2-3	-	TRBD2	ARSLESGGTDTQY
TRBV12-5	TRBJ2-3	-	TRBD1	ASGLVLGQGTRTDTQY
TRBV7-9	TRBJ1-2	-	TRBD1	ASSLGSGGAYGYT